The next 29 T cell receptor beta chains were all read from a single sample in a study of identical twins. MiXCR, run by TCRdb on the 5' RACE reads, gives a single entry per CDR3 protein. The sample includes around 290,000 distinct CDR3 sequences, roughly 10% of them seen just once. These data also formed part of another study, on yellow fever vaccine responses in identical twins.

Sequenced input: CD8+ T cells sorted from blood. These receptors were collected from a woman between 18 and 29 years old in good health.

The CDR3 bases are TGTGCCAGCAGCTTAGGCGGACAGGGACTACCCACCTACGAGCAGTACTTC. Protein sequence: CASSLGGQGLPTYEQYF. The V call is TRBV11-2, the J call TRBJ2-7; the D gene is possibly TRBD1 (8 bases). Trimming cost V 1 base and J 2 bases, with 18 bases left between them. Per germline, CDR1 SGHAT and CDR2 FQNNGV. The CDR3 covers 17 residues.

This clonotype has just a few counts. The chain carries TRBV9 and TRBJ2-3; the D gene is possibly TRBD2 (7 bases). The V gene lost 3 bases and the J gene lost 4 bases, with 18 bases spanning the gap. Per germline, CDR1 SGDLS and CDR2 YYNGEE. The CDR3 covers 16 residues. The CDR3 bases are TGTGCCAGCAGCGGGGGGGGGCTAGCTGGGGCAGATACGCAGTATTTT. This encodes CASSGGGLAGADTQYF.

In the case of this clonotype: A read error may explain this, as a much larger clone is one base away. This rearrangement joins TRBV4-3 to TRBJ2-7; D is perhaps TRBD2 (5 bases). The length of the CDR3 is 14 residues. V dropped 5 bases and J dropped 2 bases, with 13 bases sitting between them. Germline CDR1 and CDR2: LGHNA and YSLEER. In DNA, the CDR3 is TGCGCCAGCAGCACTCAGAAGGAGGCCTACGAGCAGTACTTC. Protein sequence: CASSTQKEAYEQYF.

The sample holds many counts of this clonotype. J is TRBJ2-3 and V is TRBV4-3; no firm D call. The CDR3 contains 14 residues. CDR1 and CDR2 (germline): LGHNA, YSLEER. V shed 0 bases and J shed 2 bases, with 6 bases lying between them. CDR3 protein: CASSQDPDTDTQYF. Here the CDR3 DNA reads TGCGCCAGCAGCCAAGATCCGGACACAGATACGCAGTATTTT.

This clonotype was detected only a few times. This chain joins TRBV29-1 and TRBJ1-2, with D possibly matching TRBD1 (5 bases). Trimming removed 2 bases at V and 3 bases at J, with 7 bases between. Germline V gene lookup returns CDR1 SQVTM and CDR2 ANQGSEA. The CDR3 totals 12 residues. The CDR3 is CSVETGDYGYTF. CDR3 DNA sequence: TGCAGCGTTGAAACGGGGGACTATGGCTACACCTTC.

This clonotype turned up a few times. The chain has TRBV12-3 or TRBV12-4 and TRBJ2-1; TRBD1 matches 8 bases. The CDR3 covers 16 residues. V lost 6 bases to trimming and J lost 7 bases; unmatched junction nucleotides: 14. The CDR3 loop reads CASRPIPGTGENEQFF. DNA of the CDR3: TGTGCCAGCAGACCTATCCCCGGGACAGGAGAGAATGAGCAGTTCTTC.

V is TRBV20-1 and J is TRBJ1-1, with D perhaps matching TRBD1 (5 bases). Deletions cut 5 bases from V and 4 bases from J, with 14 bases between. Germline assignment: CDR1 DFQATT and CDR2 SNEGSKA (reference sequence). The CDR3 length is 13 residues. CDR3 sequence (DNA): TGCAGTGCTGGCGGGGGGTACGGCACTGAAGCTTTCTTT. Translating it yields CSAGGGYGTEAFF.

The chain has TRBV5-4 and TRBJ2-1; TRBD1 or TRBD2 may be the D gene (5 bases each). This CDR3 has 16 residues. Trimming took 1 base from V and 4 from J, leaving 15 bases between them. Germline CDR1 and CDR2: SGHNT and YYREEE (reference sequence). CDR3 sequence reads: CASSLSEGSTYNEQFF. The CDR3 bases are TGTGCCAGCAGCTTGAGTGAGGGGAGTACTTACAATGAGCAGTTCTTC.

This clonotype has more than one count but fewer than ten. The chain has TRBV20-1 and TRBJ1-5; no reliable D call. Germline CDR1 is DFQATT and CDR2 is SNEGSKA (reference sequence). This CDR3 has 15 amino acids. Trimming shortened V by 0 bases and J by 4 bases, and 13 bases separated the two germline ends. The CDR3 coding sequence is TGCAGTGCTAGAGATATCGGGGTTGGTAATCAGCCCCAGCATTTT. Translating gives CSARDIGVGNQPQHF.

This clonotype was recorded many times. The chain employs TRBV7-9 and TRBJ2-3; D unresolved. V dropped 3 bases and J dropped 5 bases, with 6 bases sitting between them. The CDR3 has 12 amino acids. Germline assignment: CDR1 SEHNR and CDR2 FQNEAQ (reference sequence). CDR3 DNA sequence: TGTGCCAGCAGCTTTTCAGTAGATACGCAGTATTTT. Amino acids: CASSFSVDTQYF.

This sequence joins TRBV7-6 and TRBJ2-2; 8 positions match TRBD1. Germline-derived CDR1 and CDR2 are SGHVS and FNYEAQ. V was clipped by 4 bases and J by 7 bases; unmatched bases: 8. The CDR3 covers 15 residues. The CDR3 DNA follows: TGTGCCAGCAGCTCAGAGGACAGGGAGCTCGGGGAGCTGTTTTTT. It codes for CASSSEDRELGELFF. The whole variable domain, remainder taken from reference TRBV7-6 and TRBJ2-2, is GAGVSQSPRYKVTKRGQDVALRCDPISGHVSLYWYRQALGQGPEFLTYFNYEAQQDKSGLPNDRFSAERPEGSISTLTIQRTEQRDSAMYRCASSSEDRELGELFFGEGSRLTVL.

The chain employs TRBV5-1 and TRBJ2-3; D perhaps matches TRBD1 (6 bases). The CDR3 covers 16 residues. V lost 0 bases to trimming and J lost 2 bases, with 13 bases between them. Germline-derived CDR1 and CDR2 are SGHRS and YFSETQ. This CDR3 reads CASSLGFEGDTDTQYF. In nucleotides, the CDR3 is TGCGCCAGCAGCTTGGGATTTGAGGGGGACACAGATACGCAGTATTTT.

This clonotype has ten or more counts. This chain joins TRBV29-1 and TRBJ1-1; D uncertain. V lost 1 base and J 11 bases, leaving 17 bases between the germline ends. Germline lookup yields CDR1 SQVTM and CDR2 ANQGSEA. The CDR3 covers 13 residues. CDR3 nucleotide sequence: TGCAGCGTTGAAGGCGGACCTTCCTCTTGGGCTTTCTTT. Translating gives CSVEGGPSSWAFF.

DNA of the CDR3: TGTGCCACCAGCATTGGACTAGGGGCTACGCAGTATTTT. This encodes CATSIGLGATQYF. The V call is TRBV15, the J call TRBJ2-3, with 7 bases aligning to TRBD2. CDR1 is LNHNV and CDR2 is YYDKDF in the germline V gene (reference sequence). The CDR3 runs to 13 residues. V lost 4 bases and J lost 8; bases outside the gene matches: 6.

Many counts were recorded for this clonotype. The chain carries TRBV20-1 and TRBJ2-1; possible D gene TRBD2, 5 bases. Trimming took 3 bases from V and 0 from J, leaving 15 bases between them. The CDR3 consists of 16 residues. Germline CDR1 and CDR2: DFQATT and SNEGSKA (reference sequence). This chain's CDR3 is CSASQLVVSSYNEQFF. The CDR3 DNA reads as TGCAGTGCTAGTCAACTAGTTGTTAGCTCCTACAATGAGCAGTTCTTC.

The V gene is TRBV13, the J gene TRBJ2-7, with a possible D match to TRBD1 (5 bases). Germline assignment: CDR1 PRHDT and CDR2 FYEKMQ (reference sequence). V was pared by 7 bases and J by 3 bases, with 13 bases between. This CDR3 has 13 amino acids. CDR3 in DNA: TGTGCCAGCAACCCAGGGATGAACTACGAGCAGTACTTC. The encoded protein is CASNPGMNYEQYF. Full variable domain (remainder filled in from reference TRBV13 and TRBJ2-7): AAGVIQSPRHLIKEKRETATLKCYPIPRHDTVYWYQQGPGQDPQFLISFYEKMQSDKGSIPDRFSAQQFSDYHSELNMSSLELGDSALYFCASNPGMNYEQYFGPGTRLTVT.

This chain uses TRBV4-3 with TRBJ2-3; 8 positions match TRBD2. The trim removed 0 bases at V and 3 bases at J, leaving 11 bases unmatched. The V gene's germline CDR1 is LGHNA and CDR2 YSLEER. This CDR3 has 18 amino acids. CDR3 residues: CASSQDRMAGGATDTQYF. DNA of the CDR3: TGCGCCAGCAGCCAAGATAGAATGGCGGGGGGAGCGACAGATACGCAGTATTTT.

The sample holds a few counts of this clonotype. This rearrangement joins TRBV7-9 to TRBJ1-2; D is possibly TRBD1 (6 bases). The CDR3 extends over 17 amino acids. Trimming removed 5 bases at V and 6 bases at J, with 25 bases between. CDR1 SEHNR and CDR2 FQNEAQ come from the germline V gene (reference sequence). Here the CDR3 DNA reads TGTGCCAGCAGCGCTGCAGGGGCCGGGACTGAAAATAATGGCTACACCTTC. Residues: CASSAAGAGTENNGYTF.

This clonotype came up a few times. The rearrangement links TRBV7-2 to TRBJ2-4; a weak D match, TRBD1 (5 bases). V lost 8 bases and J 0 bases, leaving 8 bases between the germline ends. Germline CDR1 is SGHTA and CDR2 is FQGNSA. CDR3 length equals 13 residues. The DNA for the CDR3 is TGTGCCAGCGAGGACATAGCCAAAAACATTCAGTACTTC. It encodes CASEDIAKNIQYF.

J is TRBJ2-3 and V is TRBV10-3; 11 bases fit TRBD2. Per germline, CDR1 ENHRY and CDR2 SYGVKD. This CDR3 contains 16 residues. Trimming removed 6 bases from V and 5 bases from J; junction bases left unmatched: 10. The CDR3 coding sequence is TGTGCCATCAGGGCCCCCCTAGCGGGAGGAGGAGATACGCAGTATTTT. It translates to CAIRAPLAGGGDTQYF.

The chain is built from TRBV7-9 and TRBJ2-5; D is ambiguous. The V end lost 5 bases, the J end lost 9 bases, and 10 bases lay between the germline ends. CDR3 length: 11 amino acids. Germline assignment: CDR1 SEHNR and CDR2 FQNEAQ (reference sequence). This CDR3 reads CASSPDEPQYF. The CDR3 region has the DNA TGTGCCAGCAGCCCGGATGAGCCCCAGTACTTC. Full variable domain (missing parts from reference TRBV7-9 and TRBJ2-5): DTGVSQNPRHKITKRGQNVTFRCDPISEHNRLYWYRQTLGQGPEFLTYFQNEAQLEKSRLLSDRFSAERPKGSFSTLEIQRTEQGDSAMYLCASSPDEPQYFGPGTRLLVL.

The sample holds one count of this clonotype. The chain links TRBV29-1 to TRBJ2-7; D may be TRBD2 (6 bases). The CDR3 is made up of 12 amino acids. The ends were cut back, 4 bases at V and 6 bases at J, with 13 bases in the middle. The germline gives CDR1 SQVTM, CDR2 ANQGSEA. DNA for the CDR3: TGCAGCGTTGTCCTAGCGTCGGGCGAGCAGTACTTC. Translating it yields CSVVLASGEQYF.

The CDR3 nucleotides read TGTGCCAGCACGCCGTCAGGGGGCGTTGACGGGGAGCTGTTTTTT. It is translated as CASTPSGGVDGELFF. The V and J genes are TRBV7-2 and TRBJ2-2; 8 bases map to TRBD1. CDR3 length equals 15 residues. J was trimmed by 7 bases and V by 7 bases; bases with no gene match: 11. Germline lookup yields CDR1 SGHTA and CDR2 FQGNSA.

This clonotype showed up just a few times. The chain recombines TRBV5-1 with TRBJ2-2; D not certain. Germline values: CDR1 SGHRS, CDR2 YFSETQ. The CDR3 spans 14 residues. Trimming took off 1 base at V and 3 bases at J, with 7 bases between the two ends. The CDR3: CASSLLGDTGELFF. The DNA for the CDR3 is TGCGCCAGCAGCTTGCTCGGAGACACCGGGGAGCTGTTTTTT.

This rearrangement joins TRBV5-1 to TRBJ1-1; perhaps TRBD1 as D (5 bases). This CDR3 has 14 amino acids. The germline gives CDR1 SGHRS, CDR2 YFSETQ. V was trimmed by 0 bases and J by 7 bases, leaving 13 bases between them. Here the CDR3 reads CASSLEEGRYEAFF. CDR3 in DNA: TGCGCCAGCAGCTTGGAGGAGGGACGCTATGAAGCTTTCTTT.

This clonotype was seen only a few times. This rearrangement joins TRBV9 to TRBJ1-5, with no clear D. V lost 0 bases and J lost 1, with 2 bases in between. This CDR3 spans 13 amino acids. Per the germline V gene, CDR1 is SGDLS and CDR2 is YYNGEE. The CDR3 protein is CASSVASNQPQHF. The CDR3 bases are TGTGCCAGCAGCGTAGCCAGCAATCAGCCCCAGCATTTT.

This clonotype was seen at least ten times. This rearrangement joins TRBV6-1 to TRBJ1-4, with 9 bases that match TRBD1. The CDR3 loop spans 14 amino acids. Germline V lookup: CDR1 MNHNS, CDR2 SASEGT. V dropped 5 bases and J dropped 8; count of bases not matched to a gene: 6. The CDR3 nucleotides read TGTGCCAGCAGTACAGGGGGCGCATTGGAAAAACTGTTTTTT. Translation: CASSTGGALEKLFF.

The chain combines TRBV29-1 with TRBJ2-3; the D call may be TRBD1 or TRBD2 (5 bases each). CDR1 and CDR2 from the germline V gene are SQVTM and ANQGSEA. The CDR3 covers 15 residues. V gave up 7 bases and J gave up 1 base, with 18 bases separating them. CDR3 region: CSAGAKEVRTDTQYF. The CDR3 coding sequence is TGCAGCGCTGGGGCCAAGGAGGTCCGCACAGATACGCAGTATTTT.

This clonotype showed up just a few times. The chain couples TRBV20-1 to TRBJ2-3; D is possibly TRBD2 (5 bases). The CDR3 spans 12 residues. The germline V and J ends were trimmed by 8 bases and 1 base, with 10 bases remaining between them. Germline V gene lookup returns CDR1 DFQATT and CDR2 SNEGSKA (reference sequence). CDR3 residues: CSSGRGTDTQYF. The CDR3 region has the DNA TGCAGTTCCGGGCGGGGCACAGATACGCAGTATTTT.